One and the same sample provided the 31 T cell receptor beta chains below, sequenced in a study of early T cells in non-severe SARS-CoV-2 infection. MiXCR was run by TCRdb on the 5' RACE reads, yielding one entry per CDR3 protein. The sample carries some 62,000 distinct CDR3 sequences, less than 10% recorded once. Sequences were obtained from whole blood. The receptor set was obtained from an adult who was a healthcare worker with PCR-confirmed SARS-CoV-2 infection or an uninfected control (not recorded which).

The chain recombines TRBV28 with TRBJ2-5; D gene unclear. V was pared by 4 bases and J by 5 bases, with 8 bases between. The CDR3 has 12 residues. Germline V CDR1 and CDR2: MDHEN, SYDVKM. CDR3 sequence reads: CASSSPPETQYF. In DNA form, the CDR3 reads TGTGCCAGCAGTTCCCCCCCCGAGACCCAGTACTTC.

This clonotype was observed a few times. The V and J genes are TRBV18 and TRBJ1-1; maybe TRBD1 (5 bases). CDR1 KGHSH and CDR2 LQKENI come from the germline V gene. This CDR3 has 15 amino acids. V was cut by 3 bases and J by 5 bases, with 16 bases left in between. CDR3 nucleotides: TGTGCCAGCTCACCTTGGGACTCCTCGAGGACTGAAGCTTTCTTT. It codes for CASSPWDSSRTEAFF. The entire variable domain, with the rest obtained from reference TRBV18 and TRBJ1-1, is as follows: NAGVMQNPRHLVRRRGQEARLRCSPMKGHSHVYWYRQLPEEGLKFMVYLQKENIIDESGMPKERFSAEFPKEGPSILRIQQVVRGDSAAYFCASSPWDSSRTEAFFGQGTRLTVV.

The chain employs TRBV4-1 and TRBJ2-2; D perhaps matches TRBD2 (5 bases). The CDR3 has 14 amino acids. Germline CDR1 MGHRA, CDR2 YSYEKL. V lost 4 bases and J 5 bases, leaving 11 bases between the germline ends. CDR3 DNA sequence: TGCGCCAGCAGCCGAGAGGGTCATACCGGGGAGCTGTTTTTT. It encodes CASSREGHTGELFF.

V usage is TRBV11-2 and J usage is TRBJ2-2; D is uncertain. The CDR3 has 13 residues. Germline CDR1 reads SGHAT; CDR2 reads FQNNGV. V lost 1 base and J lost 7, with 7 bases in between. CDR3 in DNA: TGTGCCAGCAGCTTAGCGGGTGACGGGGAGCTGTTTTTT. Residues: CASSLAGDGELFF.

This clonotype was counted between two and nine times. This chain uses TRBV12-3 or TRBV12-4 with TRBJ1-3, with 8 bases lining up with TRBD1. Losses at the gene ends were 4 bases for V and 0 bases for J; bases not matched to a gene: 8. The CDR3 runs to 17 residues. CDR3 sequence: CASSSLGRGLSGNTIYF. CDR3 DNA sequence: TGTGCCAGCAGTTCTTTGGGCAGGGGGCTCTCTGGAAACACCATATATTTT.

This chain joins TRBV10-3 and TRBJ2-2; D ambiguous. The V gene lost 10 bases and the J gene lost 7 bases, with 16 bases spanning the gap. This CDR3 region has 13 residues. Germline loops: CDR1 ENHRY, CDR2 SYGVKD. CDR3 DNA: TGTGCCACCCGGACCGCCGAGGTCGGGGAGCTGTTTTTT. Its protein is CATRTAEVGELFF.

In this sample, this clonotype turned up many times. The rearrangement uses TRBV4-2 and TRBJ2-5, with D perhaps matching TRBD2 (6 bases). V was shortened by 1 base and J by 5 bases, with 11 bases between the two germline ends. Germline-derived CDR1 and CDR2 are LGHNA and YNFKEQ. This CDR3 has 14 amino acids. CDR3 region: CASSQVGGEETQYF. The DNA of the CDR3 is TGTGCCAGCAGCCAAGTCGGCGGGGAGGAGACCCAGTACTTC.

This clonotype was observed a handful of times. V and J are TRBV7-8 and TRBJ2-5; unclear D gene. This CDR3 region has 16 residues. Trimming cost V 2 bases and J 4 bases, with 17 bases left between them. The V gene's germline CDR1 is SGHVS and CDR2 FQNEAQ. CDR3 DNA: TGTGCCAGCAGCTTATACGGGCAGGCGGCCAGAGAGACCCAGTACTTC. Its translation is CASSLYGQAARETQYF.

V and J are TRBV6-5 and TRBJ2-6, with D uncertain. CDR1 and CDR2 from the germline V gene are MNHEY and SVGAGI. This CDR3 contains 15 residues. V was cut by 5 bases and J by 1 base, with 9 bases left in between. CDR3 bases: TGTGCCAGCAGTAAACTGGTATCTGGGGCCAACGTCCTGACTTTC. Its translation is CASSKLVSGANVLTF.

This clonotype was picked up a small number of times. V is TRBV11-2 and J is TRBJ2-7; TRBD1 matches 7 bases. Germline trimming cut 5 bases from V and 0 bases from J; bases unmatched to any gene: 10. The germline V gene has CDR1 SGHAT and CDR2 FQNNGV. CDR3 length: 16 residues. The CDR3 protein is CASSRTGTASSYEQYV. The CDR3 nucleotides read TGTGCCAGCAGCCGAACCGGGACAGCCAGCTCCTACGAGCAGTACGTC.

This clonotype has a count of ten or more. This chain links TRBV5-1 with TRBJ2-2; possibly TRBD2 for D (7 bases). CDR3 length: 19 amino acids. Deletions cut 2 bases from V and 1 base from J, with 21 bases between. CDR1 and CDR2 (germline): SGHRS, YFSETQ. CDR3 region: CASSFGPGGEKLNTGELFF. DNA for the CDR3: TGCGCCAGCAGCTTCGGACCGGGGGGCGAAAAGTTGAACACCGGGGAGCTGTTTTTT.

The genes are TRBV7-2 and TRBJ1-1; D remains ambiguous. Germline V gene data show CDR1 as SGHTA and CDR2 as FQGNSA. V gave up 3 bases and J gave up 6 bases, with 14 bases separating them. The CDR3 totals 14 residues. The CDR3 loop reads CASSFGNFSPEAFF. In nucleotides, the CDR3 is TGTGCCAGCAGCTTTGGGAATTTTTCCCCTGAAGCTTTCTTT. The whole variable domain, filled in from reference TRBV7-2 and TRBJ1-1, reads GAGVSQSPSNKVTEKGKDVELRCDPISGHTALYWYRQSLGQGLEFLIYFQGNSAPDKSGLPSDRFSAERTGGSVSTLTIQRTQQEDSAVYLCASSFGNFSPEAFFGQGTRLTVV.

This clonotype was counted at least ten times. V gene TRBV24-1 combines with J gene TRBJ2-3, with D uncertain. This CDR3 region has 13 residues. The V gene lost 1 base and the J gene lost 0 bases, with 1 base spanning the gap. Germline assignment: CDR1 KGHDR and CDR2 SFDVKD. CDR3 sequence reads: CATSDFSTDTQYF. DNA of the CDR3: TGTGCCACCAGTGATTTCAGCACAGATACGCAGTATTTT.

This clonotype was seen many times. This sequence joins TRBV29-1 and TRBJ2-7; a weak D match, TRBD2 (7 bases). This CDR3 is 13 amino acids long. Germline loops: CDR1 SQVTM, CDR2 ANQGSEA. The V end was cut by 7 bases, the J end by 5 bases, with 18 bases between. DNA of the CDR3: TGCAGCGCCGGGGGGCAGGGGCCCAACGAGCAGTACGTC. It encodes CSAGGQGPNEQYV.

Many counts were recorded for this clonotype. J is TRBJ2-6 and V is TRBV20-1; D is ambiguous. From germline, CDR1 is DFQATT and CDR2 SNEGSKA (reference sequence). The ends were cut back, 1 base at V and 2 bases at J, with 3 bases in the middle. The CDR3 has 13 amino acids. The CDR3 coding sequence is TGCAGTGCTAGAGTTCCTGGGGCCAACGTCCTGACTTTC. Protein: CSARVPGANVLTF.

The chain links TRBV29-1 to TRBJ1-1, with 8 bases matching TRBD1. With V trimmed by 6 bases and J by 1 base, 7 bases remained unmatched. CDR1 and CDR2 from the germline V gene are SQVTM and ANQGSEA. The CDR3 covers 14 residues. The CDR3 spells CSVAEDRENTEAFF. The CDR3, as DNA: TGCAGCGTCGCAGAGGACAGGGAGAACACTGAAGCTTTCTTT.

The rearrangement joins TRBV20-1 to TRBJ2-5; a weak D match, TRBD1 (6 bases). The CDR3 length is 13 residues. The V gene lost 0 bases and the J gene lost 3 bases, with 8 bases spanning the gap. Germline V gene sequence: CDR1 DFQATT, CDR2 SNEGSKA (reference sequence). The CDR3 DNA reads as TGCAGTGCTAGAGAAGAGGGGGAAGAGACCCAGTACTTC. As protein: CSAREEGEETQYF.

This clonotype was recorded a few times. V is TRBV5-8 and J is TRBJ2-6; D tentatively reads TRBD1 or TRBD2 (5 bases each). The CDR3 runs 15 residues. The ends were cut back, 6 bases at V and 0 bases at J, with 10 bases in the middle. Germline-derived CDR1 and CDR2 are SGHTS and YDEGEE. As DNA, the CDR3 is TGTGCCAGCACCAGGGACGGCTCTGGGGCCAACGTCCTGACTTTC. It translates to CASTRDGSGANVLTF. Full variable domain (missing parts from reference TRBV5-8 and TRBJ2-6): EAGVTQSPTHLIKTRGQQATLRCSPISGHTSVYWYQQALGLGLQFLLWYDEGEERNRGNFPPRFSGRQFPNYSSELNVNALELEDSALYLCASTRDGSGANVLTFGAGSRLTVL.

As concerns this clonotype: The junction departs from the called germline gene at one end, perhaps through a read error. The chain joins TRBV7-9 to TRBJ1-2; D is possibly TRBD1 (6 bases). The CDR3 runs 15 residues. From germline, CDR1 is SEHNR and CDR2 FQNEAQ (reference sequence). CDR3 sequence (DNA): TGTGCCAACAGCTTACATCAGGGGAATGACTATGGCTACACCTTC. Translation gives CANSLHQGNDYGYTF. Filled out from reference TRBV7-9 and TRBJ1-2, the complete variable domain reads DTGVSQNPRHKITKRGQNVTFRCDPISEHNRLYWYRQTLGQGPEFLTYFQNEAQLEKSRLLSDRFSAERPKGSFSTLEIQRTEQGDSAMYLCANSLHQGNDYGYTFGSGTRLTVV.

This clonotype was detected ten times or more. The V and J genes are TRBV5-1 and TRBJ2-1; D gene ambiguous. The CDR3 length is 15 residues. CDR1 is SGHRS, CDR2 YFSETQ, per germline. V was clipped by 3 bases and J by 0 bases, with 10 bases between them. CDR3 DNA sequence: TGCGCCAGCAGCTCGGACGGCCCCTCCTACAATGAGCAGTTCTTC. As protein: CASSSDGPSYNEQFF.

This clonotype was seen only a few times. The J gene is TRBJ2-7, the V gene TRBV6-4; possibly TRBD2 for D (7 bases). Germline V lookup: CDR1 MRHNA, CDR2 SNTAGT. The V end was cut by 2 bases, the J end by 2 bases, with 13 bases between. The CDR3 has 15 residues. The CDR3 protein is CASSDGRGQTYEQYV. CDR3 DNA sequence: TGTGCCAGCAGTGACGGGCGGGGGCAAACCTACGAGCAGTACGTC.

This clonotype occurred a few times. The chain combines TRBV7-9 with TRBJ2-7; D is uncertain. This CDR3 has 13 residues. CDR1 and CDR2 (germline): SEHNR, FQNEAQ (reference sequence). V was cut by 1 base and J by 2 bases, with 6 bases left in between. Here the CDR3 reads CASSLGSAYEQYV. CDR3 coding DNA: TGTGCCAGCAGCTTAGGGAGCGCCTACGAGCAGTACGTC.

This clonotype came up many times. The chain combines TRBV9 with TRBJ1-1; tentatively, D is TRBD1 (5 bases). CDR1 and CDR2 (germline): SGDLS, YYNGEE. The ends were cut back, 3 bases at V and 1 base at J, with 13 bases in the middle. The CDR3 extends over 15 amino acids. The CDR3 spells CASSARGTGNTEAFF. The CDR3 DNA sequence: TGTGCCAGCAGCGCAAGGGGTACGGGGAACACTGAAGCTTTCTTT.

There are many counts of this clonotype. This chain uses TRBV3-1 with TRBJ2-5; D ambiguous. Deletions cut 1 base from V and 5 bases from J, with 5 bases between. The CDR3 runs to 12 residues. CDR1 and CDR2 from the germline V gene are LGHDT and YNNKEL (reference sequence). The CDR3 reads CASSQVTETQYF. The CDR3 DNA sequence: TGTGCCAGCAGCCAAGTGACGGAGACCCAGTACTTC.

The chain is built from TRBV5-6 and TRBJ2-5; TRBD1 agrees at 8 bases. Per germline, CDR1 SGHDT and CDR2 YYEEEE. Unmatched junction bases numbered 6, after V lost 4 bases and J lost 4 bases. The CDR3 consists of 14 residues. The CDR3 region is CASSTQDRAETQYF. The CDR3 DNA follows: TGTGCCAGCAGCACGCAGGACAGGGCAGAGACCCAGTACTTC.

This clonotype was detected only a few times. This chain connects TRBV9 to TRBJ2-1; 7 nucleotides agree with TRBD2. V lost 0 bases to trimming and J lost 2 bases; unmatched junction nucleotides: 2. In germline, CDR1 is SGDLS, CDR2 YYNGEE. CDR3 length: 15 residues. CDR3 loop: CASSVVAGAYNEQFF. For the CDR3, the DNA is TGTGCCAGCAGCGTAGTTGCGGGGGCCTACAATGAGCAGTTCTTC.

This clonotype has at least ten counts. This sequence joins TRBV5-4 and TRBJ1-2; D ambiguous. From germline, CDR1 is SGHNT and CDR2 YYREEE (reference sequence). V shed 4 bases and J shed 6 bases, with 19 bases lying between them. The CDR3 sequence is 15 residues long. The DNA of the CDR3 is TGTGCCAGCAGCCCTAAGAGCGTCGGCGGGGATGGCTACACCTTC. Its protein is CASSPKSVGGDGYTF.

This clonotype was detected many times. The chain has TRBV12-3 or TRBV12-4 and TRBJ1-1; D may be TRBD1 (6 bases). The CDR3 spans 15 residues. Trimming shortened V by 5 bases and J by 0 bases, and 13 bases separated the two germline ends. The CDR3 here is CASSALDSLNTEAFF. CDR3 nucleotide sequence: TGTGCCAGCAGTGCGCTGGACAGCTTGAACACTGAAGCTTTCTTT.

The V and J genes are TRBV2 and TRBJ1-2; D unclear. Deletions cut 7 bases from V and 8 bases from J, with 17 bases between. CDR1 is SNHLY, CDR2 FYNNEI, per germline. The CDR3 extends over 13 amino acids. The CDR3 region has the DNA TGTGCCAGCAAGGTCCCTCCCTCGTACGGCTACACCTTC. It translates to CASKVPPSYGYTF.

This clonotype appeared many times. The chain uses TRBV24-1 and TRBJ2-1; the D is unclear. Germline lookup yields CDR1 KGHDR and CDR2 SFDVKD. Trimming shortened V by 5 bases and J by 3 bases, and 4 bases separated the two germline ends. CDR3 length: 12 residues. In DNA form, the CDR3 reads TGTGCCACCAGTGTCAGCTACAATGAGCAGTTCTTC. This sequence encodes CATSVSYNEQFF.

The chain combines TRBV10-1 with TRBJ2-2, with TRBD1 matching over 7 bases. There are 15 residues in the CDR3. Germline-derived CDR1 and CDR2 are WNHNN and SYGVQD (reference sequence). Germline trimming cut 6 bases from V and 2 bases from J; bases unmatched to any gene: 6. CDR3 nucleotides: TGCGCCAGCAGCCCCGGACAGGCTAACACCGGGGAGCTGTTTTTT. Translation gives CASSPGQANTGELFF.